The 30 T cell receptor beta chains below all came from one sample that was sequenced in a study of T-cell reconstitution after alpha-beta-depleted transplantation in children. Unique molecular identifiers were used in preparing the TCRbeta library. TCRdb recomputed calls from the PCR reads with MiXCR, one row per CDR3 protein. The table lists hundreds of thousands of distinct CDR3 sequences, around 10% of them singletons, with approximately 6.6% in the top ten. Sample: PBMCs from the stem cell graft donor, taken from the stem cell graft. The receptors come from a human donor who donated a stem cell graft to a child with acute lymphoblastic leukemia.

The sample holds a few counts of this clonotype. For the CDR3, the DNA is TGTGCCACCAGTGATCAGGGGGAGAATCAGCCCCAGCATTTT. As protein: CATSDQGENQPQHF. V is TRBV24-1 and J is TRBJ1-5; 7 bases agree with TRBD1. CDR1 is KGHDR and CDR2 is SFDVKD in the germline V gene. The CDR3 has 14 amino acids. J gave up 4 bases and V 3 bases, and 2 bases lay outside the gene matches.

The chain combines TRBV4-3 with TRBJ2-1; TRBD1 matches at 8 bases. The ends lost 3 bases at V and 3 bases at J; junction bases unmatched: 4. Germline CDR1 and CDR2: LGHNA and YSLEER. The CDR3 sequence is 15 residues long. The CDR3 sequence: CASSQDRVVYNEQFF. CDR3 DNA sequence: TGCGCCAGCAGCCAGGACAGGGTGGTCTACAATGAGCAGTTCTTC.

This clonotype has at least ten counts. The chain is built from TRBV14 and TRBJ1-1; no clear D gene. The CDR3 is 15 residues long. The V gene's germline CDR1 is SGHDN and CDR2 FVKESK. V was pared by 0 bases and J by 3 bases, with 11 bases between. CDR3 sequence: CASSQDAAWHTEAFF. The CDR3, as DNA: TGTGCCAGCAGCCAAGATGCGGCCTGGCACACTGAAGCTTTCTTT.

This chain connects TRBV6-2 or TRBV6-3 to TRBJ1-2; unclear D gene. The V gene lost 7 bases and the J gene lost 4 bases, with 16 bases spanning the gap. The germline gives CDR1 MNHEY, CDR2 SVGEGT. The CDR3 totals 14 residues. This CDR3 is CASKPQDPGYGYTF. The CDR3 nucleotides read TGTGCCAGCAAACCGCAGGATCCTGGCTATGGCTACACCTTC.

The table lists this clonotype with many counts. The chain couples TRBV6-4 to TRBJ2-1, with TRBD2 identical over 9 bases. The junction had 8 bases not matched to a gene; V was cut back by 4 bases and J by 4 bases. Germline V CDR1 and CDR2: MRHNA, SNTAGT. The length of the CDR3 is 16 residues. The DNA of the CDR3 is TGTGCCAGCAGTGCCCAGGGACTAGCCGCATACAATGAGCAGTTCTTC. It is translated as CASSAQGLAAYNEQFF.

This clonotype was detected ten times or more. This chain connects TRBV6-1 to TRBJ2-2, with D possibly being TRBD1 or TRBD2 (5 bases each). The CDR3 runs 15 residues. V was cut by 6 bases and J by 6 bases, with 17 bases left in between. The V gene's germline CDR1 is MNHNS and CDR2 SASEGT. This CDR3 is CASRRDGLSAGELFF. CDR3 sequence (DNA): TGTGCCAGCAGAAGGGACGGCCTTTCGGCCGGGGAGCTGTTTTTT.

This clonotype was seen ten or more times. The gene calls are TRBV20-1 and TRBJ2-3, with D possibly TRBD2 on 7 matching bases. With 8 bases removed from V and 1 base from J, the gap between germline ends came to 19 bases. CDR3 length equals 15 residues. Germline values: CDR1 DFQATT, CDR2 SNEGSKA (reference sequence). CDR3 DNA sequence: TGCAGTCAGTTCAAGGGAGGGGGGGGCACAGATACGCAGTATTTT. Its protein product is CSQFKGGGGTDTQYF.

The chain joins TRBV6-2 or TRBV6-3 to TRBJ2-1, with TRBD2 identical over 13 bases. Per the germline V gene, CDR1 is MNHEY and CDR2 is SVGEGT. This CDR3 is built from 21 residues. V shed 6 bases, J shed 0 bases, and the junction held 17 bases outside the gene matches. The CDR3 DNA is TGTGCCAGCAGCCCCGGGAGACTAGCGGGGGGAACCTTGAGCTCCTACAATGAGCAGTTCTTC. Its translation is CASSPGRLAGGTLSSYNEQFF.

The chain combines TRBV2 with TRBJ2-2; D is perhaps TRBD1 or TRBD2 (6 bases each). Trimming pared 5 bases from V and 4 bases from J, leaving 17 bases between. Germline V gene sequence: CDR1 SNHLY, CDR2 FYNNEI. There are 16 residues in the CDR3. DNA for the CDR3: TGTGCCAGCAGTCTAATGGGGGCCGGGGGCACCGGGGAGCTGTTTTTT. It codes for CASSLMGAGGTGELFF.

The V and J genes are TRBV4-2 and TRBJ2-2; D tentatively reads TRBD1 or TRBD2 (6 bases each). Trimming pared 4 bases from V and 1 base from J, leaving 19 bases between. CDR3 size: 18 residues. Germline CDR1 and CDR2: LGHNA and YNFKEQ. This chain's CDR3 is CASSRGAGASKNTGELFF. The CDR3 DNA reads as TGTGCCAGCAGCCGCGGGGCAGGGGCCTCTAAGAACACCGGGGAGCTGTTTTTT.

This clonotype is labeled medium-sized (0.01 to 0.1%). J is TRBJ2-7 and V is TRBV20-1; a weak D match, TRBD1 (5 bases). The CDR3 is made up of 14 amino acids. Germline V gene lookup returns CDR1 DFQATT and CDR2 SNEGSKA (reference sequence). V lost 3 bases to trimming and J lost 2 bases, with 14 bases between them. The CDR3 reads CSARGRDRAYEQYF. The CDR3 nucleotides are TGCAGTGCTAGGGGCAGGGATAGGGCCTACGAGCAGTACTTC.

This clonotype has at least ten counts. The V call is TRBV13, the J call TRBJ2-1, with 9 bases aligning to TRBD1. This CDR3 spans 15 amino acids. Germline CDR1 PRHDT, CDR2 FYEKMQ (reference sequence). The ends lost 3 bases at V and 5 bases at J; junction bases unmatched: 5. The CDR3 reads CASSFTGTGNNEQFF. The CDR3 nucleotides are TGTGCCAGCAGCTTCACCGGGACAGGGAACAATGAGCAGTTCTTC.

This chain connects TRBV11-1 to TRBJ2-1, with D possibly TRBD2 on 6 matching bases. The CDR3 is made up of 19 amino acids. In germline, CDR1 is SGHAT, CDR2 FQDESV (reference sequence). Trimming cost V 2 bases and J 4 bases, with 24 bases left between them. DNA of the CDR3: TGTGCCAGCAGCTTACCCCCTACCTCCAAAGGCGGGGCATACAATGAGCAGTTCTTC. Protein sequence: CASSLPPTSKGGAYNEQFF.

This clonotype was recorded many times. This chain's CDR3 is CASSLGQGAETQYF. The CDR3 DNA follows: TGCGCCAGCAGCTTGGGACAGGGAGCGGAGACCCAGTACTTC. The genes are TRBV5-1 and TRBJ2-5; 7 bases match TRBD1. Germline CDR1 reads SGHRS; CDR2 reads YFSETQ. CDR3 length: 14 residues. The junction had 4 bases not matched to a gene; V was cut back by 0 bases and J by 5 bases.

The chain recombines TRBV3-1 with TRBJ1-4; D is uncertain. The CDR3 is made up of 15 amino acids. Germline CDR1 LGHDT, CDR2 YNNKEL (reference sequence). The V end was cut by 2 bases, the J end by 6 bases, with 13 bases between. This chain's CDR3 is CASSQSPREDEKLFF. The CDR3 nucleotides are TGTGCCAGCAGCCAAAGTCCAAGGGAGGATGAAAAACTGTTTTTT.

This clonotype has a count of ten or more. The chain has TRBV20-1 and TRBJ1-1; unclear D gene. V was clipped by 4 bases and J by 6 bases, with 9 bases between them. Germline V gene sequence: CDR1 DFQATT, CDR2 SNEGSKA (reference sequence). This CDR3 is built from 11 residues. The DNA of the CDR3 is TGCAGTGCTACAGTAAGCCCTGAAGCTTTCTTT. This translates into CSATVSPEAFF.

At least ten counts were recorded for this clonotype. The rearrangement links TRBV5-1 to TRBJ2-7; 7 bases are a match to TRBD1. After removal of 0 bases from V and 2 bases from J, the junction contained 5 bases not matched to a gene. The CDR3 has 15 amino acids. Looked up from germline, CDR1 is SGHRS and CDR2 is YFSETQ. CDR3 sequence: CASSLAEGAPYEQYF. The DNA for the CDR3 is TGCGCCAGCAGCTTGGCCGAGGGGGCCCCCTACGAGCAGTACTTC.

The chain uses TRBV10-2 and TRBJ2-4, with D possibly matching TRBD1 (6 bases). Germline V lookup: CDR1 WSHSY, CDR2 SAAADI. Trimming pared 4 bases from V and 2 bases from J, leaving 21 bases between. This CDR3 spans 18 amino acids. CDR3 residues: CASSGGMWDIKTKNIQYF. CDR3 in DNA: TGCGCCAGCAGTGGGGGTATGTGGGACATCAAAACCAAAAACATTCAGTACTTC.

The chain links TRBV5-1 to TRBJ2-1, with TRBD2 as a possible D gene (6 bases). Trimming removed 2 bases from V and 4 bases from J, with 13 bases in between. The length of the CDR3 is 15 residues. In germline, CDR1 is SGHRS, CDR2 YFSETQ. The CDR3 here is CASSFNGRDYNEQFF. CDR3 DNA sequence: TGCGCCAGCAGCTTTAACGGGAGAGATTACAATGAGCAGTTCTTC.

This clonotype showed up just a few times. The gene calls are TRBV3-1 and TRBJ1-5; the D gene is possibly TRBD1 (6 bases). Germline CDR1 and CDR2: LGHDT and YNNKEL (reference sequence). The CDR3 contains 16 residues. V lost 4 bases and J lost 0, with 13 bases in between. CDR3 region: CASSRGTPLSNQPQHF. The CDR3, as DNA: TGTGCCAGCAGCCGCGGGACACCCCTTAGCAATCAGCCCCAGCATTTT.

This clonotype was detected ten times or more. As DNA, the CDR3 is TGTGCCAGCTCCGCAAACATCGGGTCCGAGTATAATTCACCCCTCCACTTT. Its translation: CASSANIGSEYNSPLHF. The rearrangement joins TRBV18 to TRBJ1-6, with no clear D. Per germline, CDR1 KGHSH and CDR2 LQKENI. The CDR3 is 17 amino acids. The germline V and J ends were trimmed by 6 bases and 4 bases, with 19 bases remaining between them.

The rearrangement joins TRBV29-1 to TRBJ1-1, with D possibly matching TRBD1 (6 bases). The V end was cut by 7 bases, the J end by 5 bases, with 17 bases between. Germline loops: CDR1 SQVTM, CDR2 ANQGSEA. The CDR3 totals 13 residues. CDR3 bases: TGCAGCGCCCTTCGAGGAGGGGGAACTGAAGCTTTCTTT. It is translated as CSALRGGGTEAFF.

V is TRBV7-9 and J is TRBJ2-4; tentative D call: TRBD1 (6 bases). The germline CDR1 and CDR2 sequences are SEHNR and FQNEAQ (reference sequence). CDR3 size: 16 residues. V dropped 4 bases and J dropped 4 bases, with 17 bases sitting between them. This CDR3 reads CASSSPAGTTKNIQYF. CDR3 nucleotide sequence: TGTGCCAGCAGCTCTCCGGCCGGGACAACGAAAAACATTCAGTACTTC.

At least ten counts were recorded for this clonotype. The chain recombines TRBV11-2 with TRBJ1-3; D unclear. Germline CDR1 is SGHAT and CDR2 is FQNNGV. This CDR3 is built from 16 residues. Between the trimmed V and J ends, which lost 2 bases and 0 bases, there was a span of 11 bases. CDR3 bases: TGTGCCAGCAGCTTACGGGCGGGAAGCTCTGGAAACACCATATATTTT. The encoded protein is CASSLRAGSSGNTIYF.

V usage is TRBV20-1 and J usage is TRBJ1-1; TRBD1 might be the D (6 bases). V lost 7 bases, J lost 7 bases, and 13 bases lay in between. Per germline, CDR1 DFQATT and CDR2 SNEGSKA (reference sequence). This CDR3 region has 11 residues. The CDR3 reads CSGAATGEAFF. The CDR3 DNA reads TGCAGTGGCGCGGCGACAGGTGAAGCTTTCTTT.

This clonotype was counted once. A much larger clone is a single base away; this may be a read error. V usage is TRBV5-1 and J usage is TRBJ2-7; 8 bases map to TRBD1. CDR3 size: 15 residues. CDR1 is SGHRS, CDR2 YFSETQ, per germline. The CDR3 DNA reads as TGCGCCAGCAGCATAGGGACAGGACCCACCTACAAGCAGTACTTC. It encodes CASSIGTGPTYKQYF.

The chain couples TRBV20-1 to TRBJ2-7, with TRBD1 matching over 8 bases. Germline V gene sequence: CDR1 DFQATT, CDR2 SNEGSKA (reference sequence). CDR3 length: 13 residues. V lost 3 bases, J lost 5 bases, and 6 bases stayed unmatched. The CDR3 reads CSASARGRHEQYF. The CDR3 DNA follows: TGCAGTGCTAGCGCCAGGGGGCGTCACGAGCAGTACTTC.

The sample holds a few counts of this clonotype. The CDR3 spells CASSQDSEEKLFF. DNA for the CDR3: TGTGCCAGCAGTCAGGACTCCGAAGAAAAACTGTTTTTT. The V gene is TRBV12-3 or TRBV12-4, the J gene TRBJ1-4; D gene unclear. V lost 5 bases to trimming and J lost 8 bases, with 12 bases between them. The CDR3 runs to 13 residues.

This clonotype was seen more than once but under ten times. The chain couples TRBV12-3 or TRBV12-4 to TRBJ2-5; D is possibly TRBD2 (6 bases). The CDR3 totals 15 residues. V dropped 5 bases and J dropped 4 bases, with 17 bases sitting between them. CDR3 amino acids: CASSPYAGSGETQYF. Written as DNA, the CDR3 is TGTGCCAGCAGTCCCTATGCGGGGTCGGGAGAGACCCAGTACTTC.

This clonotype was counted ten times or more. The chain employs TRBV28 and TRBJ2-4, with 10 bases lining up with TRBD2. V gave up 5 bases and J gave up 7 bases; unmatched junction bases: 11. This CDR3 has 16 residues. Germline assignment: CDR1 MDHEN and CDR2 SYDVKM. The CDR3 loop is CASSPIVAGGNNIQYF. The CDR3 region has the DNA TGTGCCAGCAGTCCGATAGTAGCGGGGGGAAACAACATTCAGTACTTC.